Listed here are 27 T cell receptor beta chains from one sample, sequenced in a study of shared clonotypes between healthy human individuals. TCRdb's table, derived via immunoSEQ multiplex PCR, lists solely in-frame clones and lacks some. The table includes hundreds of thousands of clones, about 97% detected once. Sequencing was done on a sample of naive CD4+ T cells sorted from blood. Subset meaning: CD45RA+ positively selected. These receptor sequences come from a woman aged 30 to 39 in good health.

The gene calls are TRBV25-1 and TRBJ2-1, with TRBD2 matching over 10 bases. Germline CDR1 and CDR2: MGHDK and SYGVNS. The CDR3 totals 15 residues. J gave up 8 bases and V 2 bases, and 6 bases lay outside the gene matches. CDR3 nucleotide sequence: TGTGCCAGCAGTGAACTAAGCGGGAGGGGCCATGAGCAGTTCTTC. It specifies CASSELSGRGHEQFF.

The chain joins TRBV11-2 to TRBJ2-4, with D perhaps being TRBD1 or TRBD2 (5 bases each). From germline, CDR1 is SGHAT and CDR2 FQNNGV. The CDR3 has 17 residues. Trimming took off 1 base at V and 2 bases at J, with 15 bases between the two ends. The CDR3 nucleotides read TGTGCCAGCAGCTTAGCGGGACCCACAGACACCAAAAACATTCAGTACTTC. Translation: CASSLAGPTDTKNIQYF.

This rearrangement joins TRBV19 to TRBJ2-3, with a tentative D call TRBD1 (6 bases). V shed 3 bases and J shed 2 bases, with 9 bases lying between them. The CDR3 runs to 14 residues. CDR1 is LNHDA, CDR2 SQIVND, per germline (reference sequence). Written as DNA, the CDR3 is TGTGCCAGTAGTATGGGACAACCCACAGATACGCAGTATTTT. Translating gives CASSMGQPTDTQYF.

The rearrangement joins TRBV28 to TRBJ1-1; possibly TRBD1 for D (5 bases). Trimming cost V 4 bases and J 8 bases, with 11 bases left between them. Germline CDR1 MDHEN, CDR2 SYDVKM. This CDR3 comprises 12 residues. The CDR3 sequence is CASSSDGAEAFF. The DNA for the CDR3 is TGTGCCAGCAGTTCCGATGGGGCAGAAGCTTTCTTT.

This clone came up once. The V call is TRBV5-1, the J call TRBJ2-7; TRBD1 aligns across 7 bases. Germline assignment: CDR1 SGHRS and CDR2 YFSETQ. J lost 0 bases, V lost 4 bases, and 7 bases had no gene match. The CDR3 covers 15 residues. The CDR3 loop reads CASSSGQESSYEQYF. CDR3 in DNA: TGCGCCAGCAGCAGCGGACAGGAAAGCTCCTACGAGCAGTACTTC.

This clone was recorded once. The V and J genes are TRBV11-2 and TRBJ2-7; D may be TRBD2 (6 bases). Germline V gene data show CDR1 as SGHAT and CDR2 as FQNNGV. This CDR3 has 14 residues. Deletions cut 0 bases from V and 2 bases from J, with 8 bases between. CDR3 in amino acids: CASSLEERAYEQYF. DNA for the CDR3: TGTGCCAGCAGCTTAGAAGAGCGGGCCTACGAGCAGTACTTC.

The chain couples TRBV6-6 to TRBJ2-3; 11 bases agree with TRBD1. CDR3 length equals 16 residues. Trimming at V came to 8 bases and at J to 4 bases, leaving 11 bases not matched to a gene. Per germline, CDR1 MNHNY and CDR2 SVGAGI (reference sequence). CDR3 sequence reads: CASSSTRTGGADTQYF. CDR3 DNA sequence: TGTGCCAGCTCTTCGACCCGGACAGGGGGCGCAGATACGCAGTATTTT.

The CDR3 region has the DNA TGTGCCAGCAGTTATTTGAGGGCCGGGGGGGAGCTGTTTTTT. Encoded protein: CASSYLRAGGELFF. This sequence joins TRBV6-5 and TRBJ2-2; possible D gene TRBD2, 5 bases. The CDR3 extends over 14 amino acids. V was clipped by 3 bases and J by 8 bases, with 13 bases between them. Germline CDR1 is MNHEY and CDR2 is SVGAGI.

The chain links TRBV7-3 to TRBJ2-5; D might be TRBD2 (5 bases). The J call may be wrong; the DNA end is better matched by TRBJ2-7. The CDR3 is 13 residues long. Germline V gene lookup returns CDR1 SGHTA and CDR2 FQGTGA. In nucleotides, the CDR3 is TGTGCCAGCAGCTTAGGAGGCCGCTACGAGCAGTACTTC. Encoded protein: CASSLGGRYEQYF.

The chain is built from TRBV2 and TRBJ1-4; possible D gene TRBD1, 6 bases. This CDR3 spans 16 amino acids. Germline CDR1 and CDR2: SNHLY and FYNNEI. V was cut by 6 bases and J by 3 bases, with 17 bases left in between. The DNA for the CDR3 is TGTGCCAGCAGCCTACTGGGGGGGGCATCTAATGAAAAACTGTTTTTT. This gives the protein CASSLLGGASNEKLFF.

The rearrangement joins TRBV27 to TRBJ2-5; 12 bases map to TRBD1. With V trimmed by 6 bases and J by 5 bases, 7 bases remained unmatched. CDR3 length equals 15 residues. Germline V lookup: CDR1 MNHEY, CDR2 SMNVEV (reference sequence). The CDR3 here is CASSWGTGGWETQYF. CDR3 nucleotides: TGTGCCAGCAGCTGGGGGACAGGGGGCTGGGAGACCCAGTACTTC.

CDR3 amino acids: CASTHAPGGSLSGRTYEQYF. CDR3 DNA: TGTGCCAGCACCCACGCCCCCGGCGGGAGTCTAAGTGGCAGGACCTACGAGCAGTACTTC. V and J are TRBV5-4 and TRBJ2-7, with TRBD2 matching 7 bases. Germline V gene data show CDR1 as SGHNT and CDR2 as YYREEE (reference sequence). Trimming cost V 6 bases and J 2 bases; bases outside gene matches: 26. The CDR3 runs 20 residues.

The rearrangement joins TRBV4-2 to TRBJ1-2; D not resolved. The germline V and J ends were trimmed by 5 bases and 8 bases, with 15 bases remaining between them. CDR1 LGHNA and CDR2 YNFKEQ come from the germline V gene. This CDR3 spans 13 amino acids. The CDR3 protein is CASSLGGFQGYTF. The DNA of the CDR3 is TGTGCCAGCAGCTTGGGAGGGTTCCAGGGCTACACCTTC.

The chain has TRBV5-5 and TRBJ2-7, with D unresolved. The CDR3 length is 14 residues. Germline assignment: CDR1 SGHKS and CDR2 YYEKEE (reference sequence). V shed 0 bases and J shed 2 bases, with 9 bases lying between them. The CDR3 DNA sequence: TGTGCCAGCAGCTTGGTTCTGGGAACCTACGAGCAGTACTTC. Translating gives CASSLVLGTYEQYF.

The chain couples TRBV15 to TRBJ2-7; TRBD2 matches 9 bases. V shed 2 bases, J shed 2 bases, and the junction held 4 bases outside the gene matches. The CDR3 totals 15 residues. Looked up from germline, CDR1 is LNHNV and CDR2 is YYDKDF (reference sequence). CDR3: CATSRLAGVTYEQYF. As DNA, the CDR3 is TGTGCCACCAGCAGATTAGCGGGAGTTACCTACGAGCAGTACTTC.

CDR3 sequence reads: CASSTQGGSETQYF. The CDR3 nucleotides are TGTGCCAGCAGTACTCAGGGGGGCTCGGAGACCCAGTACTTC. The J gene is TRBJ2-5, the V gene TRBV6-5, with a weak D call TRBD1 (7 bases). V gave up 5 bases and J gave up 5 bases, with 15 bases separating them. Germline CDR1 is MNHEY and CDR2 is SVGAGI. CDR3 length equals 14 residues.

CDR3 DNA sequence: TGTGCCAGCAGCTTGGCTTTTATTGAGACCCAGTACTTC. Protein sequence: CASSLAFIETQYF. The chain uses TRBV7-9 and TRBJ2-5; D call uncertain. Trimming removed 3 bases at V and 5 bases at J, with 10 bases between. This CDR3 region has 13 residues. CDR1 SEHNR and CDR2 FQNEAQ come from the germline V gene (reference sequence).

This chain links TRBV2 with TRBJ1-1; D gene ambiguous. Between the trimmed V and J ends, which lost 4 bases and 3 bases, there was a span of 9 bases. CDR1 SNHLY and CDR2 FYNNEI come from the germline V gene. The CDR3 covers 13 residues. The CDR3 loop is CASSVRRDTEAFF. CDR3 coding DNA: TGTGCCAGCAGTGTACGCAGAGACACTGAAGCTTTCTTT. The variable domain in full, completed from reference TRBV2 and TRBJ1-1, reads EPEVTQTPSHQVTQMGQEVILRCVPISNHLYFYWYRQILGQKVEFLVSFYNNEISEKSEIFDDQFSVERPDGSNFTLKIRSTKLEDSAMYFCASSVRRDTEAFFGQGTRLTVV.

This chain connects TRBV5-6 to TRBJ2-5; perhaps D is TRBD1 or TRBD2 (5 bases each). The CDR3 covers 13 residues. CDR1 and CDR2 from the germline V gene are SGHDT and YYEEEE. V lost 2 bases, J lost 9 bases, and 14 bases lay in between. The CDR3 here is CASSLGTDKAQYF. DNA for the CDR3: TGTGCCAGCAGCTTAGGGACGGACAAAGCCCAGTACTTC.

This clone has only one observation. The genes are TRBV7-9 and TRBJ1-5; 7 bases agree with TRBD1. After removal of 5 bases from V and 3 bases from J, the junction contained 4 bases not matched to a gene. CDR3 length: 14 amino acids. CDR1 and CDR2 from the germline V gene are SEHNR and FQNEAQ (reference sequence). The CDR3 protein is CASSIGTVNQPQHF. CDR3 sequence (DNA): TGTGCCAGCAGCATCGGGACAGTCAATCAGCCCCAGCATTTT.

This chain joins TRBV11-2 and TRBJ2-5; D possibly matches TRBD1 or TRBD2 (5 bases each). There are 15 residues in the CDR3. Germline V gene lookup returns CDR1 SGHAT and CDR2 FQNNGV. Trimming shortened V by 4 bases and J by 2 bases, and 14 bases separated the two germline ends. The CDR3 sequence: CASSSGSRDQETQYF. As DNA, the CDR3 is TGTGCCAGCAGCTCGGGGAGCAGGGATCAAGAGACCCAGTACTTC.

The chain is built from TRBV7-9 and TRBJ2-7; D unclear. V dropped 3 bases and J dropped 6 bases, with 12 bases sitting between them. Germline V gene lookup returns CDR1 SEHNR and CDR2 FQNEAQ (reference sequence). The CDR3 runs 13 residues. The CDR3 region has the DNA TGTGCCAGCAGCTTCGGGTCAGCCTCCGAGCAGTACTTC. Amino acid sequence: CASSFGSASEQYF.

The CDR3 DNA reads as TGTGCCAGCACCACGAATCCGGGACTACGACACACAGATACGCAGTATTTT. Its protein is CASTTNPGLRHTDTQYF. This chain joins TRBV28 and TRBJ2-3; 7 bases map to TRBD2. The CDR3 is 17 residues long. With V trimmed by 7 bases and J by 2 bases, 15 bases remained unmatched. The germline V gene has CDR1 MDHEN and CDR2 SYDVKM.

The chain uses TRBV2 and TRBJ2-7; 9 bases map to TRBD1. V was clipped by 6 bases and J by 4 bases; unmatched bases: 10. The CDR3 is 15 amino acids. Germline loops: CDR1 SNHLY, CDR2 FYNNEI. CDR3 in DNA: TGTGCCAGCAGCCACAGGGGGCTCCCACTTTACGAGCAGTACTTC. It encodes CASSHRGLPLYEQYF.

This chain joins TRBV12-5 and TRBJ2-1; 7 nucleotides match TRBD2. J gave up 5 bases and V 6 bases, and 10 bases lay outside the gene matches. Per the germline V gene, CDR1 is LGHNT and CDR2 is FRNRAP. The CDR3 covers 15 residues. The CDR3 is CASGEGAGANNEQFF. The CDR3 DNA follows: TGTGCTAGTGGAGAAGGGGCGGGAGCCAACAATGAGCAGTTCTTC.

This chain connects TRBV5-1 to TRBJ1-1; D is ambiguous. The V and J ends lost 0 bases and 5 bases respectively, with 14 bases between them. Germline CDR1 reads SGHRS; CDR2 reads YFSETQ. The CDR3 is 15 residues long. As DNA, the CDR3 is TGCGCCAGCAGCTTGGCCAGTGGTGGCACGACTGAAGCTTTCTTT. Its protein is CASSLASGGTTEAFF.

This chain joins TRBV9 and TRBJ2-3; 7 bases line up with TRBD2. This CDR3 region has 16 residues. CDR1 and CDR2 from the germline V gene are SGDLS and YYNGEE. J was trimmed by 0 bases and V by 3 bases; bases with no gene match: 7. The CDR3 coding sequence is TGTGCCAGCAGCGGATATAGCGGGTCTAGCACAGATACGCAGTATTTT. This encodes CASSGYSGSSTDTQYF.